Listed below are T cell receptor beta chains from one sample, sequenced in a study of brain T cells in children with intractable seizures. Assay: immunoSEQ multiplex PCR; the TCRdb copy retains only in-frame clones and omits some. The sample lists 62,000 or so clones, 95% to 96% occurring once. The input for sequencing was peripheral blood, taken at surgery. The receptor set was obtained from a boy under three years old with focal cortical dysplasia and intractable seizures. The CDR3 runs from the conserved cysteine through the conserved F or W. Fields, in order: CDR3 length, V gene, D gene, clone size, J gene, CDR3 protein, CDR3 DNA. A D gene is named only where the DNA matches it firmly. The listing skips clone size in some rows; elsewhere it reads once, few, many or a size class.

>13|TRBV20-1|-|-|TRBJ1-3
CSASVPGVNTIYF
TGCAGTGCTAGTGTTCCAGGGGTTAACACCATATATTTT
>15|TRBV3-1/TRBV3-2|TRBD2|-|TRBJ2-7
CASSHSTSGNYEQYF
TGTGCCAGCAGCCACTCGACTAGCGGGAATTACGAGCAGTACTTC
>14|TRBV7-9|-|-|TRBJ2-3
CASSLVGGTDTQYF
TGTGCCAGCAGCTTAGTTGGGGGCACAGATACGCAGTATTTT
>16|TRBV6-5|-|-|TRBJ2-2
CASSYLGGDNTGELFF
TGTGCCAGCAGTTACTTAGGGGGGGACAACACCGGGGAGCTGTTTTTT
>13|TRBV5-1|-|-|TRBJ2-5
CASSLAKKETQYF
TGCGCCAGCAGCTTGGCTAAAAAAGAGACCCAGTACTTC
>13|TRBV15|-|-|TRBJ1-2
CATSRDIGGGYTF
TGTGCCACCAGCAGAGATATTGGGGGCGGCTACACCTTC
>17|TRBV6-2/TRBV6-3|-|-|TRBJ2-1
CASSYLLVGDLVYEQFF
TGTGCCAGCAGTTACTTACTAGTTGGGGATCTTGTCTATGAGCAGTTCTTC
>15|TRBV27|-|-|TRBJ1-1
CASSFNRVGNTEAFF
TGTGCCAGCAGTTTTAACAGGGTGGGGAACACTGAAGCTTTCTTT
>12|TRBV3-1/TRBV3-2|-|-|TRBJ2-3
CASSPLGDTQYF
TGTGCCAGCAGCCCGCTTGGAGATACGCAGTATTTT
>17|TRBV28|TRBD2|-|TRBJ2-5
CASSFRSASGIEETQYF
TGTGCCAGCAGTTTCCGGTCGGCTAGCGGGATAGAAGAGACCCAGTACTTC
>17|TRBV7-9|TRBD1|-|TRBJ1-4
CASSPPPRQGVEEKLFF
TGTGCCAGCAGCCCCCCCCCGAGACAGGGAGTCGAGGAAAAACTGTTTTTT
>13|TRBV12-3/TRBV12-4|TRBD1|-|TRBJ2-1
CASSRDRGYEQFF
TGTGCCAGCAGTCGGGACAGGGGGTATGAGCAGTTCTTC
>14|TRBV5-8|TRBD1|once|TRBJ2-7
CASSLQGTSYEQYF
TGTGCCAGCAGCTTACAGGGGACCTCCTACGAGCAGTACTTC
>14|TRBV15|-|-|TRBJ2-5
CATSREDGVGTQYF
TGTGCCACCAGCAGAGAGGACGGGGTAGGGACCCAGTACTTC
>12|TRBV5-1|-|-|TRBJ1-1
CASSQLDTEAFF
TGCGCCAGCAGTCAATTGGACACTGAAGCTTTCTTT
>17|TRBV5-8|-|-|TRBJ2-7
CASSLDREEIVRYEQYF
TGTGCCAGCAGCTTGGACAGGGAGGAGATAGTACGGTACGAGCAGTACTTC
>14|TRBV2|-|-|TRBJ1-1
CASRSLGGGTEAFF
TGTGCCAGCAGGTCCTTAGGGGGTGGCACTGAAGCTTTCTTT
>17|TRBV12-5|-|once|TRBJ2-7
CASGLATGRDTSYEQYF
TGTGCTAGTGGTTTGGCGACTGGTCGGGACACCTCCTACGAGCAGTACTTC
>15|TRBV27|TRBD1|-|TRBJ1-2
CASSFLDRGHGGYTF
TGTGCCAGCAGTTTTCTAGACAGGGGGCACGGTGGCTACACCTTC
>15|TRBV7-2|TRBD1|-|TRBJ2-3
CASSPGQGETDTQYF
TGTGCCAGCAGCCCAGGACAGGGGGAAACAGATACGCAGTATTTT
>14|TRBV5-1|-|-|TRBJ2-2
CASSLDGMAGELFF
TGCGCCAGCAGCCTAGACGGGATGGCCGGGGAGCTGTTTTTT
>16|TRBV7-6|-|-|TRBJ2-7
CASSPRRSPRGYEQYF
TGTGCCAGCAGCCCAAGACGGAGCCCAAGGGGCTACGAGCAGTACTTC
>15|TRBV29-1|TRBD2|-|TRBJ2-5
CSVDGLAAEEETQYF
TGCAGCGTAGATGGACTAGCGGCAGAGGAAGAGACCCAGTACTTC
>14|TRBV4-1|-|-|TRBJ1-1
CASSQDRQNTEAFF
TGCGCCAGCAGCCAAGATAGACAGAACACTGAAGCTTTCTTT
>16|TRBV4-2|TRBD1|-|TRBJ1-2
CASSQEWDSYNYGYTF
TGTGCCAGCAGCCAAGAATGGGACAGTTATAACTATGGCTACACCTTC
>18|TRBV27|-|-|TRBJ2-2
CASSPRRLGVRVSGELFF
TGTGCCAGCAGTCCCAGGAGACTAGGCGTTCGGGTCTCCGGGGAGCTGTTTTTT
>13|TRBV7-9|-|-|TRBJ1-1
CASSLTGNTEAFF
TGTGCCAGCAGCTTGACCGGGAACACTGAAGCTTTCTTT
>13|TRBV10-3|-|-|TRBJ1-5
CATRKVSNQPQHF
TGTGCCACGCGGAAGGTCAGCAATCAGCCCCAGCATTTT
>14|TRBV6-5|-|-|TRBJ1-2
CASSRSGPKYGYTF
TGTGCCAGCAGTCGTTCGGGACCGAAATATGGCTACACCTTC
>13|TRBV6-1|-|-|TRBJ1-1
CASSEPLNTEAFF
TGTGCCAGCAGTGAACCCTTGAACACTGAAGCTTTCTTT
>15|TRBV9|-|-|TRBJ2-3
CASSVVRGGPDTQYF
TGTGCCAGCAGCGTAGTTAGGGGGGGCCCAGATACGCAGTATTTT
>15|TRBV2|-|-|TRBJ2-5
CASSDGGSPGETQYF
TGTGCCAGCAGTGATGGAGGCAGCCCTGGGGAGACCCAGTACTTC
>18|TRBV7-2|TRBD2|once|TRBJ2-1
CASRQGLAGTAHDNEQFF
TGTGCCAGCAGACAGGGACTAGCGGGAACCGCTCACGACAATGAGCAGTTCTTC
>18|TRBV3-1/TRBV3-2|-|-|TRBJ1-6
CASSSKVPISYNNSPLHF
TGTGCCAGCAGCAGTAAGGTTCCCATTTCATACAATAATTCACCCCTCCACTTT